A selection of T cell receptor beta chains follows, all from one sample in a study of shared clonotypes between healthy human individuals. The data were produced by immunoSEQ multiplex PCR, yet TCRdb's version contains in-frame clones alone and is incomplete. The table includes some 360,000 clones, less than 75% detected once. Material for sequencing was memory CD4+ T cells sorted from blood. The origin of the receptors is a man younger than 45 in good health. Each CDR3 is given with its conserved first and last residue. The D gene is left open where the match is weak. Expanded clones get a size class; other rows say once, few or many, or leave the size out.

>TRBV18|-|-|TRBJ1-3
TGTGCCAGCTCACCAGCGTACGATCAGATCGAAAACACCATATATTTT
CASSPAYDQIENTIYF
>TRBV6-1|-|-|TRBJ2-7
TGTGCCAGCAGGGACTTCAGCAGGGCCGGGGAGCAGTACTTC
CASRDFSRAGEQYF
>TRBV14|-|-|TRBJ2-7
TGTGCCAGCAGCCAAGAGTCTAAACTTGGCGAGCAGTACTTC
CASSQESKLGEQYF
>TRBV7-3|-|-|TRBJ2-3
TGTGCCAGCAGCCCTCAACCTCCAGATACGCAGTATTTT
CASSPQPPDTQYF
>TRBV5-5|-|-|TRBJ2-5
TGTGCCACCAGGAAAATGGGTAGCGGTCAAGAGACCCAGTACTTC
CATRKMGSGQETQYF
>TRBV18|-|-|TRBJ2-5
TGTGCCAGCTCACGCGGGACAGCAGAGACCCAGTACTTC
CASSRGTAETQYF
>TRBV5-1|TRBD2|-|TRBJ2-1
TGCGCCAGCAGCGGGGGGGGAGCCCTCTCCTACAATGAGCAGTTCTTC
CASSGGGALSYNEQFF
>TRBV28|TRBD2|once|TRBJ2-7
TGTGCCAGCAGTTTACCAGCGGGAGAGGGCGAGCAGTACTTC
CASSLPAGEGEQYF
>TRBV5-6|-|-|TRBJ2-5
TGTGCCAGCAGCTTCCAAGAGACCCAGTACTTC
CASSFQETQYF
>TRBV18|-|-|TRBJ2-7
TGTGCCAGCTCACCGAGGCAGGAAGCCTACGAGCAGTACTTC
CASSPRQEAYEQYF
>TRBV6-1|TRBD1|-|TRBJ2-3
TGTGCCGGTACAGGGGCGACAGATACGCAGTATTTT
CAGTGATDTQYF
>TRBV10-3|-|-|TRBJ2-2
TGTGCCATCAGAGATGTGGGAGGGAACACCGGGGAGCTGTTTTTT
CAIRDVGGNTGELFF
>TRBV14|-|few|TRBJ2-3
TGTGCCAGCAGCCAAGCGGGCCGGAGGGTAGATACGCAGTATTTT
CASSQAGRRVDTQYF
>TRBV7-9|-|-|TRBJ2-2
TGTGCCAGCAGCTTCTCAATGGTGAAGCGGGTTGGGACCGGGGAGCTGTTTTTT
CASSFSMVKRVGTGELFF
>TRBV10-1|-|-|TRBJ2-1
TGCGCCAGCAGTGAGTCCGGGAGCAATGAGCAGTTCTTC
CASSESGSNEQFF
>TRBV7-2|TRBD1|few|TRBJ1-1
TGTGCCAGCAGCTTATCACCCCCGGGACAGGGGAACACTGAAGCTTTCTTT
CASSLSPPGQGNTEAFF
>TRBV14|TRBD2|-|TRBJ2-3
TGTGCCAGCAGCCTAAGCGGGAGAATTACAGATACGCAGTATTTT
CASSLSGRITDTQYF
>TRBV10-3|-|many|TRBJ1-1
TGTGCCATCAGTGAGGGGGCAGGCGAAGCTTTCTTT
CAISEGAGEAFF
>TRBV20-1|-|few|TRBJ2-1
TGCAGTGCTAGGGGGCGCAATGAGCAGTTCTTC
CSARGRNEQFF
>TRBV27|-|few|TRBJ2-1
TGTGCCAGCAGTTTTTCCCCCGGACTGATCAATGAGCAGTTCTTC
CASSFSPGLINEQFF
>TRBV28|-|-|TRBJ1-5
TGTGCCAGCAGTCCCTGGCGGGCGGAGAATCAGCCCCAGCATTTT
CASSPWRAENQPQHF
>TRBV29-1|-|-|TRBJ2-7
TGCAGCGTCGCTAACAGGGCAGGAGGCGAGCAGTACTTC
CSVANRAGGEQYF
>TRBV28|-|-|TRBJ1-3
TGTGCCAGCAGACAGTCCATACGTATCTCTGGAAACACCATATATTTT
CASRQSIRISGNTIYF
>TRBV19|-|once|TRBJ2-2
TGTGCCAGTAGCTTACTTTCCACCATACTCGGCACCGGGGAGCTGTTTTTT
CASSLLSTILGTGELFF
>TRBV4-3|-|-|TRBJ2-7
TGCGCCAGCAGCCAAGTCAACTCCGGCGCCTTAGAGCAGTACTTC
CASSQVNSGALEQYF
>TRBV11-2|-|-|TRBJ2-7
TGTGCCAGCAGCTTGGCTGGGAGAATTATGGGGCTACCCTACGAGCAGTACTTC
CASSLAGRIMGLPYEQYF